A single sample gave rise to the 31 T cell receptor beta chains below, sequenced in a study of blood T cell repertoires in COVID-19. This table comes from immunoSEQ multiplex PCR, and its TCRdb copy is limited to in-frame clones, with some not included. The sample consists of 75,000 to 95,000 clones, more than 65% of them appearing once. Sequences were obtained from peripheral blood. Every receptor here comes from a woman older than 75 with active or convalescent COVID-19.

This CDR3 reads CASSLFRQTGASGNTIYF. DNA for the CDR3: TGTGCCAGCAGCTTATTTAGACAGACTGGTGCCTCTGGAAACACCATATATTTT. The rearrangement links TRBV11-2 to TRBJ1-3, with D tentatively TRBD1 (5 bases). This CDR3 comprises 18 residues. In germline, CDR1 is SGHAT, CDR2 FQNNGV. Trimming pared 2 bases from V and 0 bases from J, leaving 17 bases between.

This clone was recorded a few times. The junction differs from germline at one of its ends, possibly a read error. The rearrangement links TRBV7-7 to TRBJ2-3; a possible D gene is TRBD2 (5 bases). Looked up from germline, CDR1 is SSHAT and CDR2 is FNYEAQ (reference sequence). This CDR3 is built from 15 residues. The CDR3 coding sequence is TGTGCTAGCAGCAAACTAGGCCATAGCACAGATACGCAGTATTTT. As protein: CASSKLGHSTDTQYF.

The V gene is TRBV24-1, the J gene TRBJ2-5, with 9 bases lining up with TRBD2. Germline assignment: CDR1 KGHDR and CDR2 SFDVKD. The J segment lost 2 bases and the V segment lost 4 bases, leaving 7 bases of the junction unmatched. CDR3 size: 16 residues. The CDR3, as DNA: TGTGCCACCAGTGACCCGGGACTAGCTTTTCAAGAGACCCAGTACTTC. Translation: CATSDPGLAFQETQYF.

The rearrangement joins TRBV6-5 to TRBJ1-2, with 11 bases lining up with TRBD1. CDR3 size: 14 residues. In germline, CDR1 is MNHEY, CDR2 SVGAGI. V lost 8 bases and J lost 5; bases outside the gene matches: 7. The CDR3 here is CASARTGGYYGYTF. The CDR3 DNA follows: TGTGCCAGCGCCAGGACAGGGGGCTATTATGGCTACACCTTC.

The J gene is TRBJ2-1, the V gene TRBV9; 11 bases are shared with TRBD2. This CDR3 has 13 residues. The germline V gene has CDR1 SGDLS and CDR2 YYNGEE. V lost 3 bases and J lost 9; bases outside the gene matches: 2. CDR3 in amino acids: CASSELAGVEQFF. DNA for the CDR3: TGTGCCAGCAGCGAACTAGCGGGAGTTGAGCAGTTCTTC.

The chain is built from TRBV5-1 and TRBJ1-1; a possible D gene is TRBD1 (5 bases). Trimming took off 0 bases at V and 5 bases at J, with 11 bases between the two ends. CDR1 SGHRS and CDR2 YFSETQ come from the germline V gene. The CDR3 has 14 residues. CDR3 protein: CASSLGGARTEAFF. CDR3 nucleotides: TGCGCCAGCAGCTTGGGCGGGGCGAGGACTGAAGCTTTCTTT.

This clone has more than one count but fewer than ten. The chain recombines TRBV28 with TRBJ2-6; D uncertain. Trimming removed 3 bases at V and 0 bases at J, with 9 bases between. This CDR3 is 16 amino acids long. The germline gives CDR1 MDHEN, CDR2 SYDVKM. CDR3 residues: CASSFYWSSGANVLTF. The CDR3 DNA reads TGTGCCAGCAGTTTCTACTGGAGCTCTGGGGCCAACGTCCTGACTTTC.

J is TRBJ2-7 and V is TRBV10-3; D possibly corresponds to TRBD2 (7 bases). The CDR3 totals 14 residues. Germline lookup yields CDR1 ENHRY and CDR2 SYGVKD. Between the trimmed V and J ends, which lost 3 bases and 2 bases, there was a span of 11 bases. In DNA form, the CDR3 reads TGTGCCATCAGTGAACAGCGGGACACCTACGAGCAGTACTTC. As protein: CAISEQRDTYEQYF.

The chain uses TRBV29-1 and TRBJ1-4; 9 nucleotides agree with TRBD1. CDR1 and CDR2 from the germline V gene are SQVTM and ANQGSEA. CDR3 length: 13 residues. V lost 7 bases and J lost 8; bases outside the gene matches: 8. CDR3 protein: CSAGGQGGEKLFF. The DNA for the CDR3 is TGCAGCGCCGGGGGACAGGGTGGCGAAAAACTGTTTTTT.

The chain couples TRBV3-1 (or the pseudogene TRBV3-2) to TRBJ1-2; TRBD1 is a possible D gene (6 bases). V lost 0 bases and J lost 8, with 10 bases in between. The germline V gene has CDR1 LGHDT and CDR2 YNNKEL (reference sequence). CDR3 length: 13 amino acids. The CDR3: CASSQDRGRGYTF. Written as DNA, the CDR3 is TGTGCCAGCAGCCAAGACAGGGGCCGGGGCTACACCTTC.

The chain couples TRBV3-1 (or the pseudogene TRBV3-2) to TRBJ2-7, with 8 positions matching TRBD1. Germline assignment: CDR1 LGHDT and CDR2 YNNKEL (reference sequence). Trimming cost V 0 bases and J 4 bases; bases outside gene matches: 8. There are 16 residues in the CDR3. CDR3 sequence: CASSQDMTGAAYEQYF. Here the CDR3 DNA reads TGTGCCAGCAGCCAAGATATGACAGGGGCCGCATACGAGCAGTACTTC.

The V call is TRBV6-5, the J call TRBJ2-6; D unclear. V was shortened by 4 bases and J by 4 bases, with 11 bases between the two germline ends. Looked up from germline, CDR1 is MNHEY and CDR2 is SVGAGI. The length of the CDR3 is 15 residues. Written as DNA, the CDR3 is TGTGCCAGCAGTTTCGGTCGGTCGGGGGCCAACGTCCTGACTTTC. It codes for CASSFGRSGANVLTF.

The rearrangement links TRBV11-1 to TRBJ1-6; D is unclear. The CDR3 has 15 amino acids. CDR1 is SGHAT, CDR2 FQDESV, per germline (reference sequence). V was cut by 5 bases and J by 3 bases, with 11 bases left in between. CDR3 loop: CASSATLSYNSPLHF. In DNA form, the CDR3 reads TGTGCCAGCAGCGCCACCCTGAGCTATAATTCACCCCTCCACTTT. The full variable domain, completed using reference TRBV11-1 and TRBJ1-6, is EAEVAQSPRYKITEKSQAVAFWCDPISGHATLYWYRQILGQGPELLVQFQDESVVDDSQLPKDRFSAERLKGVDSTLKIQPAELGDSAMYLCASSATLSYNSPLHFGNGTRLTVT.

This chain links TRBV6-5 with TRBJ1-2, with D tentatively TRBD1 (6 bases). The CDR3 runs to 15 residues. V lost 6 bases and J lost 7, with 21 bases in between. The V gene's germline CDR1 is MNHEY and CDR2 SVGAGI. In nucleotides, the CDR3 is TGTGCCAGCAGCCATCCCGGGACAAAAAACGGTGGCTACACCTTC. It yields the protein CASSHPGTKNGGYTF.

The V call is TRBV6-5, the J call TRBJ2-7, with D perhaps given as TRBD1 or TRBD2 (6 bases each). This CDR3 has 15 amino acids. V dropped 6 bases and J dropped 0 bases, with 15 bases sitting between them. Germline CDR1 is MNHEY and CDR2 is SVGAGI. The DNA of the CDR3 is TGTGCCAGCAGATACAGGGACTCCATCTCCTACGAGCAGTACTTC. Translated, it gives CASRYRDSISYEQYF.

CDR3 sequence: CASSLAWHSTYEQYF. The CDR3 DNA is TGTGCCAGCAGCTTAGCGTGGCACAGCACCTACGAGCAGTACTTC. The V gene is TRBV7-2, the J gene TRBJ2-7; D is uncertain. This CDR3 region has 15 residues. Germline V gene lookup returns CDR1 SGHTA and CDR2 FQGNSA. Trimming pared 0 bases from V and 2 bases from J, leaving 11 bases between.

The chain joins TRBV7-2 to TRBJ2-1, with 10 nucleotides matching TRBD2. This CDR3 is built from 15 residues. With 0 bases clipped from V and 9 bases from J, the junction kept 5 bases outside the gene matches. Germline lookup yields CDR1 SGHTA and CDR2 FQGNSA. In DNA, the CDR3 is TGTGCCAGCAGCTTAGCTCGACTAGCGGGTGGTGAGCAGTTCTTC. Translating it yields CASSLARLAGGEQFF. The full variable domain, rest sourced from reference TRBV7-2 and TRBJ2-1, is GAGVSQSPSNKVTEKGKDVELRCDPISGHTALYWYRQSLGQGLEFLIYFQGNSAPDKSGLPSDRFSAERTGGSVSTLTIQRTQQEDSAVYLCASSLARLAGGEQFFGPGTRLTVL.

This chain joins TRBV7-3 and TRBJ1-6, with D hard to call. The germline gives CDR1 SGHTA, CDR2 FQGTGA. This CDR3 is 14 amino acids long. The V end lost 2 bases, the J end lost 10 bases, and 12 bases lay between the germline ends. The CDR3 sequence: CASSLGLRESPLHF. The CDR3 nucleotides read TGTGCCAGCAGCTTAGGGCTCCGGGAGTCACCCCTCCACTTT.

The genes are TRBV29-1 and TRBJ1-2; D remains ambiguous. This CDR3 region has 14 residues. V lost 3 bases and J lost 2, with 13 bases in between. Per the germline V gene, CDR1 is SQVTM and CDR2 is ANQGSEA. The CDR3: CSVDNLPGNYGYTF. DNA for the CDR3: TGCAGCGTTGATAACCTGCCGGGGAACTATGGCTACACCTTC.

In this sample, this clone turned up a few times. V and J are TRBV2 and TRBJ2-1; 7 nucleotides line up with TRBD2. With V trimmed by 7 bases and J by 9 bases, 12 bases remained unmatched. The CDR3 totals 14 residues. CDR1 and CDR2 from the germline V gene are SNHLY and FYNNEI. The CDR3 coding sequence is TGTGCCAGCACTCGGGGGAGGGCTCATGGTGAGCAGTTCTTC. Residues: CASTRGRAHGEQFF.

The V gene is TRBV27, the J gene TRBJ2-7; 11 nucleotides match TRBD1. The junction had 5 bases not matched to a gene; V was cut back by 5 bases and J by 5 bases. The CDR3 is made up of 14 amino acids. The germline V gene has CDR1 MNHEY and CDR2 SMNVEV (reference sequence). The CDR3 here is CASSPRTGGHEQYF. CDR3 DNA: TGTGCCAGCAGTCCTCGGACAGGGGGCCACGAGCAGTACTTC.

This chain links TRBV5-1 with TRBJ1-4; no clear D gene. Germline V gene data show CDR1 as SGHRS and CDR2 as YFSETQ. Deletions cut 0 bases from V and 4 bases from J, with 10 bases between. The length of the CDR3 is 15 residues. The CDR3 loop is CASSLVDGVNEKLFF. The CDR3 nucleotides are TGCGCCAGCAGCTTGGTCGACGGGGTTAATGAAAAACTGTTTTTT.

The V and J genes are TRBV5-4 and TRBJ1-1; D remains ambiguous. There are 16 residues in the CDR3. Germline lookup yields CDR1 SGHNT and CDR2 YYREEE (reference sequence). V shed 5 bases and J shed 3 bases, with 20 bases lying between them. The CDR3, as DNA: TGTGCCAGCAGAATCACCCCCCGGCTTGAGGACACTGAAGCTTTCTTT. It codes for CASRITPRLEDTEAFF.

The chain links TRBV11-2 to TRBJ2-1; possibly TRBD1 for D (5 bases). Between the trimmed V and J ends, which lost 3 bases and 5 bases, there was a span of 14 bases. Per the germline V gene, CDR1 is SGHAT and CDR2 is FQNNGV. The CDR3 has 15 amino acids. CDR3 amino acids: CASSFRDIGHNEQFF. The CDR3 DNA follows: TGTGCCAGCAGCTTCAGGGATATAGGCCACAATGAGCAGTTCTTC.

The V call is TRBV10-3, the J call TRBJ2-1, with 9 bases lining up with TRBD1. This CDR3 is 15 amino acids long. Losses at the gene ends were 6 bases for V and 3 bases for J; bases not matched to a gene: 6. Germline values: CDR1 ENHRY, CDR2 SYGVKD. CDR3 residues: CAIRDGTGFYNEQFF. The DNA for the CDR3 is TGTGCCATCAGGGACGGGACAGGGTTCTACAATGAGCAGTTCTTC.

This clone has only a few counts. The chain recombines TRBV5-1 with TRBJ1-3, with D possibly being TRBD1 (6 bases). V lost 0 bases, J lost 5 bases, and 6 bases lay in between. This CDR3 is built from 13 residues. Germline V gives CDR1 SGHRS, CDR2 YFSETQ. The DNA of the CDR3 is TGCGCCAGCAGCTTGGGGGACAGAAACACCATATATTTT. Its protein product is CASSLGDRNTIYF. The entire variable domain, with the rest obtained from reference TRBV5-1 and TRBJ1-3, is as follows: KAGVTQTPRYLIKTRGQQVTLSCSPISGHRSVSWYQQTPGQGLQFLFEYFSETQRNKGNFPGRFSGRQFSNSRSEMNVSTLELGDSALYLCASSLGDRNTIYFGEGSWLTVV.

CDR3 in amino acids: CASKEGSNQPQHF. The DNA for the CDR3 is TGTGCCAGTAAGGAGGGGAGCAATCAGCCCCAGCATTTT. The rearrangement uses TRBV19 and TRBJ1-5; possible D gene TRBD1, 5 bases. CDR1 is LNHDA and CDR2 is SQIVND in the germline V gene (reference sequence). This CDR3 is 13 amino acids long. The germline V and J ends were trimmed by 7 bases and 1 base, with 8 bases remaining between them.

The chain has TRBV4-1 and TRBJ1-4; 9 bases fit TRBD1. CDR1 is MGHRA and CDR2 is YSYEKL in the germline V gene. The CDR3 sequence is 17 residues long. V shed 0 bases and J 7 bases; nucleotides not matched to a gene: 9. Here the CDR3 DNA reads TGCGCCAGCAGCCAAGATTGGGGTAGGACAGGGGCTGAAAAACTGTTTTTT. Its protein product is CASSQDWGRTGAEKLFF.

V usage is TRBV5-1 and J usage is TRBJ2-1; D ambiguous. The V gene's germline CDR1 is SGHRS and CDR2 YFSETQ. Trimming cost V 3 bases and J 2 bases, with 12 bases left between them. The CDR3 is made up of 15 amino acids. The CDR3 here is CASSSRGLAYNEQFF. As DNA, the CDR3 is TGCGCCAGCAGCTCGCGCGGTTTGGCCTACAATGAGCAGTTCTTC.

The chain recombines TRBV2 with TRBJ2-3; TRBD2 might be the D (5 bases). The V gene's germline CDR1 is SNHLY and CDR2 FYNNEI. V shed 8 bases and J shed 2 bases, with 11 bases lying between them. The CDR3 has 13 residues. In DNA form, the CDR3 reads TGTGCCAGCGGACTCCTCGCCACAGATACGCAGTATTTT. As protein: CASGLLATDTQYF.

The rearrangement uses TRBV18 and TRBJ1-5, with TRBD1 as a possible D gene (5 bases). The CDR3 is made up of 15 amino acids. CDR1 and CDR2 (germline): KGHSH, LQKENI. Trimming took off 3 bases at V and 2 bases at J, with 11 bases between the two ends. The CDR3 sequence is CASSPLGGGNQPQHF. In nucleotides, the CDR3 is TGTGCCAGCTCACCCTTGGGAGGGGGCAATCAGCCCCAGCATTTT.